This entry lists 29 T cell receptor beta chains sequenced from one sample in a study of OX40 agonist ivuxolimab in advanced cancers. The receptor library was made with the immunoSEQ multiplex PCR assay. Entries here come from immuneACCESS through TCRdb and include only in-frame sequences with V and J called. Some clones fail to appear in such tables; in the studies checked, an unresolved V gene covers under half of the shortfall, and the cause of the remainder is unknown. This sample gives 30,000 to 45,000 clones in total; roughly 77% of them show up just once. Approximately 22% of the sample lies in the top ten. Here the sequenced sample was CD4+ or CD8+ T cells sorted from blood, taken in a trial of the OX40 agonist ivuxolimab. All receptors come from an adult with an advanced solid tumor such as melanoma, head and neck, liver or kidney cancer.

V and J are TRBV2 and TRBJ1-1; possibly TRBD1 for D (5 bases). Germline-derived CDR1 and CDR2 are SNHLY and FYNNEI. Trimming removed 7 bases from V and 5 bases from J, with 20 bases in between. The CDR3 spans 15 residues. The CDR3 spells CASTINAGTGTEAFF. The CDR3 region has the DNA TGTGCCAGCACGATTAACGCAGGGACTGGAACTGAAGCTTTCTTT. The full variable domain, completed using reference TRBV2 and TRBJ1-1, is EPEVTQTPSHQVTQMGQEVILRCVPISNHLYFYWYRQILGQKVEFLVSFYNNEISEKSEIFDDQFSVERPDGSNFTLKIRSTKLEDSAMYFCASTINAGTGTEAFFGQGTRLTVV.

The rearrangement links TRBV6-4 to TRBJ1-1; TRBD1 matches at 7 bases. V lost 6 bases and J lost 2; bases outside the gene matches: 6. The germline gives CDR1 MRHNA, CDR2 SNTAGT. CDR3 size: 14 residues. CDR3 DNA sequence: TGTGCCAGCAGGTACAGGGGCCCAAACACTGAAGCTTTCTTT. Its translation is CASRYRGPNTEAFF.

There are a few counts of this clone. The CDR3 sequence is CASRRGQGYTF. The CDR3 coding sequence is TGTGCCAGCAGGCGGGGGCAAGGCTACACCTTC. The rearrangement joins TRBV4-2 to TRBJ1-2; weak D call: TRBD1 (6 bases). The CDR3 length is 11 residues. Trimming shortened V by 6 bases and J by 8 bases, and 10 bases separated the two germline ends. Germline-derived CDR1 and CDR2 are LGHNA and YNFKEQ.

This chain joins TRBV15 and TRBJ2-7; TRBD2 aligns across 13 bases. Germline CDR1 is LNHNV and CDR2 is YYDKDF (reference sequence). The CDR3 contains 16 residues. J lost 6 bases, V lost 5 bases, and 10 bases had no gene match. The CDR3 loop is CATSARTSGSAGEQYF. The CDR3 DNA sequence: TGTGCCACCAGCGCCCGGACTAGCGGGAGTGCGGGCGAGCAGTACTTC.

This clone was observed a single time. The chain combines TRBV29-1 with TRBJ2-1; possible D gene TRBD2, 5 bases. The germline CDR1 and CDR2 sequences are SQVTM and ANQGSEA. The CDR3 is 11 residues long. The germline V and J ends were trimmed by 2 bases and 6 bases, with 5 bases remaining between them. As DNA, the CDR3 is TGCAGCGTTGAACGGGGCAATGAGCAGTTCTTC. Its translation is CSVERGNEQFF.

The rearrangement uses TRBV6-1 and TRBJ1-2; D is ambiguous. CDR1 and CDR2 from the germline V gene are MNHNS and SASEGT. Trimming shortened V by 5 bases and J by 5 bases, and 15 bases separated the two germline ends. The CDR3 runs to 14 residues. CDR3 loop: CASSNNGYGYGYTF. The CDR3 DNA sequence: TGTGCCAGCAGTAACAATGGGTACGGGTATGGCTACACCTTC.

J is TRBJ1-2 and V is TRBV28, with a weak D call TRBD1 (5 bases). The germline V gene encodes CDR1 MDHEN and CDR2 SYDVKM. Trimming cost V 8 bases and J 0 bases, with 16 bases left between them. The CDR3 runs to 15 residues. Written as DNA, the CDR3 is TGTGCCAGCGCCCAAGCAGGGTCTCCTAACTATGGCTACACCTTC. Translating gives CASAQAGSPNYGYTF.

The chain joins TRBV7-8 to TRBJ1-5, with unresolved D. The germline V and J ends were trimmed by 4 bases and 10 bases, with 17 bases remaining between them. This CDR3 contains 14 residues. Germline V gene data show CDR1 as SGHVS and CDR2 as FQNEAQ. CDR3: CASSSDNPRAPQHF. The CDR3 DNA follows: TGTGCCAGCAGCTCCGACAACCCTCGAGCCCCCCAGCATTTT.

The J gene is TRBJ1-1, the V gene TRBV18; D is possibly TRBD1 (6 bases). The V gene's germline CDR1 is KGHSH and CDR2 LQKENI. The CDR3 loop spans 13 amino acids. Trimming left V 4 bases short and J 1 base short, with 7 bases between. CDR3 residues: CASSLGQNTEAFF. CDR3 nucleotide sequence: TGTGCCAGCTCACTGGGACAGAACACTGAAGCTTTCTTT.

The CDR3 reads CASSSGTSYEQYF. In DNA, the CDR3 is TGCGCCAGCAGCTCGGGGACTAGCTACGAGCAGTACTTC. V and J are TRBV5-1 and TRBJ2-7; TRBD2 agrees at 8 bases. CDR3 length: 13 amino acids. Per the germline V gene, CDR1 is SGHRS and CDR2 is YFSETQ. V lost 3 bases, J lost 3 bases, and 2 bases stayed unmatched.

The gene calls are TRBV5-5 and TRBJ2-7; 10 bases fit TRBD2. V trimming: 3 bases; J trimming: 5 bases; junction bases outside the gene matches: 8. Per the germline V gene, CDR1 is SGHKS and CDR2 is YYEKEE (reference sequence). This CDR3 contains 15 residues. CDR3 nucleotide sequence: TGTGCCAGCAGCTCGGCGGCTAGCGGGAGTGACGAGCAGTACTTC. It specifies CASSSAASGSDEQYF.

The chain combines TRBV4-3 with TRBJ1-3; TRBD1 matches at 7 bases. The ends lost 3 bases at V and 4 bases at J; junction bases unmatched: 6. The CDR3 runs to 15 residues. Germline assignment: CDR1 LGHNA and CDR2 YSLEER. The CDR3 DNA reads TGCGCCAGCAGCCAGGAACAGGGGCACGGAAACACCATATATTTT. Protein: CASSQEQGHGNTIYF.

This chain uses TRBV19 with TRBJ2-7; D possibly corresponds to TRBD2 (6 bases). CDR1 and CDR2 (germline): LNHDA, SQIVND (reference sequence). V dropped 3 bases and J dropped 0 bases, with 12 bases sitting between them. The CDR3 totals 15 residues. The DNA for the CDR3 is TGTGCCAGTAGTATTTTGGGACTTAGCTCCTACGAGCAGTACTTC. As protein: CASSILGLSSYEQYF.

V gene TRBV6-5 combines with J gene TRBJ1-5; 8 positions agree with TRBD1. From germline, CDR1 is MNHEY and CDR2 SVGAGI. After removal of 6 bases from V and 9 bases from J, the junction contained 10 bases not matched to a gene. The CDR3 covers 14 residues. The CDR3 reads CASRLNRGLSPQHF. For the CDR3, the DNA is TGTGCCAGCAGGTTAAACAGGGGGTTATCGCCCCAGCATTTT.

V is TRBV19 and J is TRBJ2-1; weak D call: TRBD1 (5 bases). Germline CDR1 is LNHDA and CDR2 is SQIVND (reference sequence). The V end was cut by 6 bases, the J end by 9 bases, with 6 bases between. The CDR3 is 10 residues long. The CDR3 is CASRQGEQFF. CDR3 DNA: TGTGCCAGTAGGCAGGGTGAGCAGTTCTTC. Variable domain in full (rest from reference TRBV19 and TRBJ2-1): DGGITQSPKYLFRKEGQNVTLSCEQNLNHDAMYWYRQDPGQGLRLIYYSQIVNDFQKGDIAEGYSVSREKKESFPLTVTSAQKNPTAFYLCASRQGEQFFGPGTRLTVL.

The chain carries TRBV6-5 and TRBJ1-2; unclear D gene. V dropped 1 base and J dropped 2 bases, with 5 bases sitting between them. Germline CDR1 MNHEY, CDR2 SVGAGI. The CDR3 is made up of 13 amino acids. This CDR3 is CASSYWGNYGYTF. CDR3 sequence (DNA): TGTGCCAGCAGTTACTGGGGAAACTATGGCTACACCTTC.

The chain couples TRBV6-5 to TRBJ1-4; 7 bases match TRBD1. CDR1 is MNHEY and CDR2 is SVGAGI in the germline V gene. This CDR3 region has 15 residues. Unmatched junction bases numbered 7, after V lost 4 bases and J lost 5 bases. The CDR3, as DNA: TGTGCCAGCAGTTCGACAGGGAGTAGAAATGAAAAACTGTTTTTT. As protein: CASSSTGSRNEKLFF.

This chain's CDR3 is CASSVGPGGNYEQYF. The CDR3 DNA is TGTGCCAGCAGCGTAGGTCCAGGGGGGAACTACGAGCAGTACTTC. The chain joins TRBV9 to TRBJ2-7; a possible D gene is TRBD1 (7 bases). Germline CDR1 reads SGDLS; CDR2 reads YYNGEE. V gave up 0 bases and J gave up 3 bases, with 13 bases separating them. The CDR3 is made up of 15 amino acids.

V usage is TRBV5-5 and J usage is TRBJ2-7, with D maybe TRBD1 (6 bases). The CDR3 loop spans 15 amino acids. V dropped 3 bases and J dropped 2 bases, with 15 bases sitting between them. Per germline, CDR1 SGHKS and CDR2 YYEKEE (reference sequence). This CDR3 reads CASSSQGSGPYEQYF. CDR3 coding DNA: TGTGCCAGCAGCTCCCAGGGGAGCGGACCCTACGAGCAGTACTTC.

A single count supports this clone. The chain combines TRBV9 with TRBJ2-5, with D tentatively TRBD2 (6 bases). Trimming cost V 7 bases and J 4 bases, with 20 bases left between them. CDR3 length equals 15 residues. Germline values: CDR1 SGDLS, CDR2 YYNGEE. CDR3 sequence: CASGSTGVVGETQYF. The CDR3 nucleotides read TGTGCCAGCGGGTCAACGGGAGTGGTAGGAGAGACCCAGTACTTC.

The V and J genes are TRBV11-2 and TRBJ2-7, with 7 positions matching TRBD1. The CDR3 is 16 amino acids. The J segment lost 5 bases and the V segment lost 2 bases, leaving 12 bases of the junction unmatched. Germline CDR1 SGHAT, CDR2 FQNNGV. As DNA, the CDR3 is TGTGCCAGCAGCTTAAGCCCACAGGGGCGAGGGGACGAGCAGTACTTC. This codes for CASSLSPQGRGDEQYF.

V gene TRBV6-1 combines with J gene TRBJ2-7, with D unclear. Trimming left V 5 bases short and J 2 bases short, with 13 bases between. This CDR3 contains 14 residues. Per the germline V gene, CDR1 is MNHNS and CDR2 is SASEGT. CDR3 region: CASSPPPEAYEQYF. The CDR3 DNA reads TGTGCCAGCAGTCCCCCGCCGGAAGCCTACGAGCAGTACTTC.

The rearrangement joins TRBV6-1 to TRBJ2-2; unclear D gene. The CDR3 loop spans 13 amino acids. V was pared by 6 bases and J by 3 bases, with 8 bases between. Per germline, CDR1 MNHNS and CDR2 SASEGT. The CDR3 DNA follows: TGTGCCAGCAGGAGAGACTACACCGGGGAGCTGTTTTTT. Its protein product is CASRRDYTGELFF.

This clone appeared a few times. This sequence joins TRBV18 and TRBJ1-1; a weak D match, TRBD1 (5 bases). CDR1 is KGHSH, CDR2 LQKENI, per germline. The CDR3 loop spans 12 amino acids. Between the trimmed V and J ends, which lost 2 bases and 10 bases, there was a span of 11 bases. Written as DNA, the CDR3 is TGTGCCAGCTCACCATCCCGGGGGGGAGCTTTCTTT. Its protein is CASSPSRGGAFF.

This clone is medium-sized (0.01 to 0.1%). The CDR3, as DNA: TGTGCCAGTACCTGGGACAAGAACACTGAAGCTTTCTTT. Protein sequence: CASTWDKNTEAFF. J is TRBJ1-1 and V is TRBV19, with TRBD1 as a possible D gene (6 bases). This CDR3 contains 13 residues. V dropped 7 bases and J dropped 1 base, with 10 bases sitting between them. In germline, CDR1 is LNHDA, CDR2 SQIVND (reference sequence).

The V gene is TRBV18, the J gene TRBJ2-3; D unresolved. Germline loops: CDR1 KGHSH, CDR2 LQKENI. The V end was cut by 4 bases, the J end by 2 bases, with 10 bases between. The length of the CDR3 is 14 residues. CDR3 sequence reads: CASSLPVDTDTQYF. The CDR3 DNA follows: TGTGCCAGCTCACTGCCGGTTGACACAGATACGCAGTATTTT.

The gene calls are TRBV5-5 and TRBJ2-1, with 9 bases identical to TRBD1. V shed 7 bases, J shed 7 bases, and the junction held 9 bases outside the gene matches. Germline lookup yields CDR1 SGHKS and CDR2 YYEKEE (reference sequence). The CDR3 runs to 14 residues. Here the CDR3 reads CASYMTGGGNEQFF. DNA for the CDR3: TGTGCCAGCTATATGACAGGGGGTGGTAATGAGCAGTTCTTC.

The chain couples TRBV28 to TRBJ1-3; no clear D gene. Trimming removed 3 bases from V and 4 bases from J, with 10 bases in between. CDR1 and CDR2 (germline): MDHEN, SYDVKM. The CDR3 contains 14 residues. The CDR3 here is CASSFHLEGNTIYF. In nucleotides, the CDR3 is TGTGCCAGCAGTTTTCACTTAGAAGGAAACACCATATATTTT.

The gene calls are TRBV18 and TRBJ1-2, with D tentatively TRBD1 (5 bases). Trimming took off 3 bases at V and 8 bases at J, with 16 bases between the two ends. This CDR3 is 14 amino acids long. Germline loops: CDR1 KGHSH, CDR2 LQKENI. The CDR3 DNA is TGTGCCAGCTCACCCGGGACTCTCAGTATGGGCTACACCTTC. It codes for CASSPGTLSMGYTF.